This T cell receptor beta chain stems from a study of CXCR3-negative and CXCR3-positive naive CD8 T cells. CDR1 is SQVTM, CDR2 ANQGSEA, per germline. This CDR3 has 15 residues. Through 5' RACE with UMI labels, the TRB cDNA libraries were prepared. TCRdb derives one entry per CDR3 protein from the 5' RACE reads, leaving out DNA. This sample carries around 50,000 distinct CDR3 sequences, with about 0.5% going to the ten biggest clones. Study conclusions and caveats: Naive CXCR3-positive and CXCR3-negative cells shared TRBV-TRBJ usage; memory cells diverged. Naive cells that were CXCR3-positive had more hydrophobic TRB CDR3s (compared with CXCR3-negative naive cells).

With respect to this clonotype: Its antigen is undetermined.

The chain uses TRBV29-1 and TRBJ1-3. The receptor's source is a human donor in good health. Some clones in this sample may be carry-over from other donors' samples. The sample comprised naive CXCR3+ CD8+ T cells from blood. This sample's subset: CD45RO-CCR7+CD27+CD95- naive CD8+ T cells expressing CXCR3 (TNR3+). CDR3 sequence reads: CSVEDLTASGNTIYF.